This T cell receptor beta chain derives from a study of blood T cell repertoires in COVID-19 (dated by TCRdb to the early 2020s). Study-level background: Collaborator samples came from the United States, Italy and Spain and covered acute and convalescent phases of COVID-19. The prospective study material was composed of cDNA or gDNA derived from T cells, B-cell-depleted T cells, or PBMCs. The dataset comprised deeply sampled blood TCRbeta repertoires from subjects exposed to, actively infected with, or recovered from COVID-19. A freely available public database, intended as a resource for researchers studying the immune response to SARS-CoV-2, is where the repertoires were released. The samples were drawn from the first 160 participants of the ongoing ImmuneRACE study and from 1,254 subjects provided by 6 global collaborators. A de-identified subject ID, COVID-19 status, age in years and sex were almost always included in the sample metadata. HLA class I and class II types, where available, came from metadata supplied by the sample provider rather than from assay-based typing.

The immunoSEQ Assay, a bias-controlled multiplex PCR, was used to amplify TCRbeta CDR3 regions from genomic DNA. Turning to the authors' computational methods: The number of nucleated cells in each sample was estimated from the amplification of reference gene primers within the assay. Sequence reads were collapsed and filtered to measure the absolute abundance of every unique TCRbeta CDR3 rearrangement. Productive Simpson clonality was computed per sample as the square root of Simpson's diversity index over productive rearrangements. TCRdb limited this immuneACCESS table to in-frame rearrangements with V and J called. A share of clones is missing; checked studies link under half to unresolved V genes, and the rest is unexplained. That table furnishes V, J and clone size, whereas the DNA furnished D and trimming. The sample records roughly 120,000 clones, around 74% of which are singletons. The top ten clonotypes cover about 6.3% of the sample.

Results the study describes overall, beyond this receptor: The quantity of clinical and demographic metadata differed by source and by participant and was supplied without curation.

For this clone: Its binding antigen is unknown. No base quality information exists; no much larger clone differs at one position.

The V end loses 6 bases and the J end loses 5 bases, and a stretch of 20 bases separates them. The CDR3 goes from the cysteine to the phenylalanine over 16 residues. Only the CDR3 DNA stays, 48 bases, in frame from base 1. Sequences LNHDA (CDR1) and SQIVND (CDR2) are obtained from the germline V gene (reference sequence). At one collaborating source in Seattle, patients were enrolled during active infection and were followed longitudinally through the course of disease. Whole blood was collected in K2EDTA tubes by collaborating institutions according to the institutions' own protocols. For TCRbeta analysis, collaborator samples were shipped as frozen whole blood, as isolated PBMCs, or as DNA extracted from either sample type.

The sample was peripheral blood. Rearrangement joined TRBV19 to TRBJ2-1; confidence is insufficient to name the D gene. This clonotype originated in a man older than 75 with COVID-19, enrolled during active disease. The bases read TGTGCCAGTAGGAGGAGCGCCGTCCTCTTCGACAATGAGCAGTTCTTC. Translated, this gives CASRRSAVLFDNEQFF.